The T cell receptor beta chain under discussion was sequenced for a study of T cells after yellow fever vaccination. TCRdb reanalysed the 5' RACE reads using MiXCR and keeps one entry per CDR3 protein. The table records some 70,000 distinct CDR3 sequences, more than 6.5% of them present only once. This clonotype was seen ten or more times. Per the germline V gene, CDR1 is LGHNA and CDR2 is YNFKEQ. Trimming left V 8 bases short and J 5 bases short, with 10 bases between. The CDR3 sequence is 12 residues long. This sequence originates from a young man who received the YFV17D yellow fever vaccine. The V call is TRBV4-2, the J call TRBJ2-1; no reliable D call. The material was CD8+ T cells sorted from PBMCs, obtained about 41 days after the first yellow fever vaccination. DNA for the CDR3: TGTGCCAGCGGAGCCGGTGACAATGAGCAGTTCTTC. It specifies CASGAGDNEQFF.